Below are 9 T cell receptor beta chains sequenced from a single sample in a study of blood T cell repertoires in COVID-19. The method was immunoSEQ multiplex PCR; TCRdb's version includes in-frame clones alone and lacks a portion of them. The sample lists 450,000 to 500,000 clones; about nine tenths were seen once. Sequenced sample: PBMCs or T cells enriched from blood (not recorded which). The receptors stem from a woman aged 18-35 years who had recovered from COVID-19.

The chain employs TRBV6-6 and TRBJ1-1; 7 nucleotides agree with TRBD1. The CDR3 is 17 amino acids. Trimming removed 5 bases from V and 7 bases from J; junction bases left unmatched: 19. From germline, CDR1 is MNHNY and CDR2 SVGAGI (reference sequence). The CDR3 nucleotides read TGTGCCAGCAGTCCCTCGACAGGGATCGTGAGGAGTTATGAAGCTTTCTTT. Protein sequence: CASSPSTGIVRSYEAFF.

This clone was seen a handful of times. This chain connects TRBV5-1 to TRBJ1-1, with D possibly being TRBD1 (6 bases). The V gene's germline CDR1 is SGHRS and CDR2 YFSETQ. Trimming stripped 0 bases from V and 1 base from J, with 10 bases between. This CDR3 spans 15 amino acids. The CDR3: CASSLDVGGNTEAFF. The CDR3 DNA reads TGCGCCAGCAGCTTGGACGTAGGGGGGAACACTGAAGCTTTCTTT.

The V call is TRBV5-1, the J call TRBJ1-6; no firm D call. The V gene lost 0 bases and the J gene lost 3 bases, with 10 bases spanning the gap. The CDR3 has 16 amino acids. The V gene's germline CDR1 is SGHRS and CDR2 YFSETQ. CDR3 coding DNA: TGCGCCAGCAGCTTGGTGCGGCTCAACTATAATTCACCCCTCCACTTT. Protein product: CASSLVRLNYNSPLHF.

This clone appeared once. This chain connects TRBV5-1 to TRBJ1-5; D gene unclear. The CDR3 covers 13 residues. V was shortened by 5 bases and J by 5 bases, with 11 bases between the two germline ends. CDR1 and CDR2 (germline): SGHRS, YFSETQ. The DNA of the CDR3 is TGCGCCAGCAGGAGGCAGGAGGATCAGCCCCAGCATTTT. Translated: CASRRQEDQPQHF.

This chain uses TRBV5-1 with TRBJ2-5, with D maybe TRBD1 (7 bases). CDR1 and CDR2 from the germline V gene are SGHRS and YFSETQ. The CDR3 covers 14 residues. V shed 6 bases and J shed 5 bases, with 17 bases lying between them. The CDR3 bases are TGCGCCAGCAACCAAGGAGGGGGCGCCGAGACCCAGTACTTC. As protein: CASNQGGGAETQYF.

The genes are TRBV13 and TRBJ2-2; maybe TRBD2 (6 bases). V gave up 6 bases and J gave up 0 bases, with 17 bases separating them. The germline CDR1 and CDR2 sequences are PRHDT and FYEKMQ (reference sequence). The CDR3 totals 17 residues. The CDR3 coding sequence is TGTGCCAGCAGACGCGGGTGGGACTCAACGAACACCGGGGAGCTGTTTTTT. Its protein product is CASRRGWDSTNTGELFF.

The J gene is TRBJ2-3, the V gene TRBV2; D unclear. The CDR3 loop spans 12 amino acids. Germline CDR1 SNHLY, CDR2 FYNNEI. V gave up 7 bases and J gave up 3 bases, with 8 bases separating them. Written as DNA, the CDR3 is TGTGCCAGCACGACTGGGACAGATACGCAGTATTTT. It is translated as CASTTGTDTQYF.

The chain couples TRBV2 to TRBJ2-7, with D possibly TRBD2 on 6 matching bases. Looked up from germline, CDR1 is SNHLY and CDR2 is FYNNEI. This CDR3 contains 15 residues. The V gene lost 2 bases and the J gene lost 5 bases, with 16 bases spanning the gap. The CDR3 DNA follows: TGTGCCAGCAGTGAAAACGGCCAGGAGGGCGACGAGCAGTACTTC. This codes for CASSENGQEGDEQYF.

This chain links TRBV27 with TRBJ2-2, with D possibly being TRBD1 (6 bases). V shed 0 bases and J shed 3 bases, with 14 bases lying between them. This CDR3 is built from 17 residues. Germline lookup yields CDR1 MNHEY and CDR2 SMNVEV (reference sequence). The CDR3 spells CASSLSYQGWDTGELFF. The DNA of the CDR3 is TGTGCCAGCAGTTTATCTTACCAGGGGTGGGACACCGGGGAGCTGTTTTTT.